The 10 T cell receptor beta chains below all came from one sample that was sequenced in a study of blood T cell repertoires in COVID-19. TCRdb keeps only in-frame clones here, not all; method: immunoSEQ multiplex PCR. Among over 50,000 clones, around 87% were seen once, and the ten largest hold roughly 7.2%. Source material: peripheral blood. The receptors derive from a man in his 60s with acute or convalescent COVID-19.

The rearrangement joins TRBV2 to TRBJ2-4; tentatively, D is TRBD1 (6 bases). V was clipped by 6 bases and J by 6 bases, with 15 bases between them. The CDR3 covers 14 residues. The germline V gene has CDR1 SNHLY and CDR2 FYNNEI. CDR3 sequence: CASRGDTGGNIQYF. The CDR3 DNA is TGTGCCAGCAGAGGGGACACCGGAGGAAACATTCAGTACTTC.

The V and J genes are TRBV9 and TRBJ2-3, with D perhaps TRBD2 (6 bases). Germline CDR1 SGDLS, CDR2 YYNGEE. The CDR3 runs to 15 residues. The ends were cut back, 0 bases at V and 6 bases at J, with 14 bases in the middle. CDR3 residues: CASSVAAGLVDTQYF. CDR3 DNA: TGTGCCAGCAGCGTAGCGGCGGGGCTAGTGGATACGCAGTATTTT. Complete variable domain (other parts from reference TRBV9 and TRBJ2-3): DSGVTQTPKHLITATGQRVTLRCSPRSGDLSVYWYQQSLDQGLQFLIQYYNGEERAKGNILERFSAQQFPDLHSELNLSSLELGDSALYFCASSVAAGLVDTQYFGPGTRLTVL.

This chain links TRBV2 with TRBJ1-2; TRBD1 agrees at 7 bases. Germline V gene lookup returns CDR1 SNHLY and CDR2 FYNNEI. The CDR3 spans 13 residues. The J segment lost 7 bases and the V segment lost 5 bases, leaving 7 bases of the junction unmatched. CDR3 in DNA: TGTGCCAGCAGTCCAGGGGGGACCGTTGGCTACACCTTC. Protein sequence: CASSPGGTVGYTF.

The V call is TRBV29-1, the J call TRBJ1-1; D is uncertain. The V gene lost 4 bases and the J gene lost 1 base, with 10 bases spanning the gap. Germline assignment: CDR1 SQVTM and CDR2 ANQGSEA. This CDR3 is built from 13 residues. The CDR3 coding sequence is TGCAGCGTTGCTACGTCTGGGAACACTGAAGCTTTCTTT. Translated, it gives CSVATSGNTEAFF. Together with reference TRBV29-1 and TRBJ1-1, the CDR3 gives the full variable domain: SAVISQKPSRDICQRGTSLTIQCQVDSQVTMMFWYRQQPGQSLTLIATANQGSEATYESGFVIDKFPISRPNLTFSTLTVSNMSPEDSSIYLCSVATSGNTEAFFGQGTRLTVV.

This clone was seen a handful of times. This chain uses TRBV9 with TRBJ1-6; 9 bases agree with TRBD1. This CDR3 spans 17 amino acids. The germline CDR1 and CDR2 sequences are SGDLS and YYNGEE. The ends lost 2 bases at V and 4 bases at J; junction bases unmatched: 7. The DNA for the CDR3 is TGTGCCAGCAGCGTGACTGCCGGGACAGGGTATAATTCACCCCTCCACTTT. As protein: CASSVTAGTGYNSPLHF.

The rearrangement uses TRBV19 and TRBJ1-5; TRBD1 aligns across 7 bases. CDR3 length: 14 amino acids. Germline CDR1 is LNHDA and CDR2 is SQIVND (reference sequence). V shed 5 bases, J shed 6 bases, and the junction held 7 bases outside the gene matches. CDR3 nucleotide sequence: TGTGCCAGTAGTGTCGGGACAGACGTTCAGCCCCAGCATTTT. Translated: CASSVGTDVQPQHF.

The chain joins TRBV11-2 to TRBJ2-1; 7 bases match TRBD2. After removal of 5 bases from V and 0 bases from J, the junction contained 10 bases not matched to a gene. CDR3 length: 17 residues. The germline CDR1 and CDR2 sequences are SGHAT and FQNNGV. CDR3 DNA: TGTGCCAGCAGCCTCATGGTGGGGGGGAGCTCCTACAATGAGCAGTTCTTC. Translated: CASSLMVGGSSYNEQFF.

The chain has TRBV11-3 and TRBJ2-3; possible D gene TRBD2, 6 bases. Between the trimmed V and J ends, which lost 6 bases and 3 bases, there was a span of 19 bases. This CDR3 contains 16 residues. Germline CDR1 and CDR2: SGHNT and YENEEA. The CDR3 nucleotides read TGTGCCAGCAGTCTAGGGAGGACGAGGGTTACAGATACGCAGTATTTT. This encodes CASSLGRTRVTDTQYF. The full variable domain, completed using reference TRBV11-3 and TRBJ2-3, is EAGVVQSPRYKIIEKKQPVAFWCNPISGHNTLYWYLQNLGQGPELLIRYENEEAVDDSQLPKDRFSAERLKGVDSTLKIQPAELGDSAVYLCASSLGRTRVTDTQYFGPGTRLTVL.

This sequence joins TRBV2 and TRBJ1-1, with 10 positions matching TRBD1. The CDR3 consists of 14 residues. Germline CDR1 SNHLY, CDR2 FYNNEI. V shed 7 bases and J 5 bases; nucleotides not matched to a gene: 7. CDR3 loop: CASTRDRGWTEAFF. The CDR3 coding sequence is TGTGCCAGCACCCGGGACAGGGGATGGACTGAAGCTTTCTTT.

The chain recombines TRBV6-5 with TRBJ1-3; 7 nucleotides agree with TRBD1. Germline V lookup: CDR1 MNHEY, CDR2 SVGAGI. Trimming at V came to 10 bases and at J to 2 bases, leaving 5 bases not matched to a gene. The CDR3 is 13 amino acids. CDR3 loop: CATSRGPGNTIYF. The CDR3 bases are TGTGCCACTTCTAGGGGGCCTGGAAACACCATATATTTT.